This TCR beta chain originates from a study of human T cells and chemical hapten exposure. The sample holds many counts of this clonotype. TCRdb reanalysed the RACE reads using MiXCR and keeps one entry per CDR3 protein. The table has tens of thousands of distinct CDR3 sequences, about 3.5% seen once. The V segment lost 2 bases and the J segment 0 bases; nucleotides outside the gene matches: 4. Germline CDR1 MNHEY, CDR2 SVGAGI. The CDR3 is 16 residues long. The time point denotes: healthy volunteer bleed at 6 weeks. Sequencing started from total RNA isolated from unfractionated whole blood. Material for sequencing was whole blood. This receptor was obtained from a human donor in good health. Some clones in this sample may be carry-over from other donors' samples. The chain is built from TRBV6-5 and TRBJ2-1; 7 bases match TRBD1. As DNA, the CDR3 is TGTGCCAGCAGTTACGAGGGGACAGTCTCCTACAATGAGCAGTTCTTC. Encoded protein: CASSYEGTVSYNEQFF.